The clone carrying this T cell receptor beta chain was detected many times. This entry is derived from a study of naive and memory T cell subsets. Alpha and beta constant region primers primed reverse transcription for blood and skin samples. TCRdb re-called the 5' RACE reads through MiXCR, storing one row per CDR3 protein. Among tens of thousands of distinct CDR3 sequences listed, around 4.2% were seen once. Whole blood, roughly 2.5 ml, came from adult healthy volunteers. The CDR3 runs 14 residues. Between the trimmed V and J ends, which lost 6 bases and 2 bases, there was a span of 12 bases. Germline V gives CDR1 MNHNY, CDR2 SVGAGI (reference sequence).

The sequence was collected from a male donor in good health. The chain couples TRBV6-6 to TRBJ2-3; TRBD1 or TRBD2 may be the D gene (6 bases each). CDR3 amino acids: CASREGGNTDTQYF. CDR3 coding DNA: TGTGCCAGCAGAGAGGGGGGAAACACAGATACGCAGTATTTT.